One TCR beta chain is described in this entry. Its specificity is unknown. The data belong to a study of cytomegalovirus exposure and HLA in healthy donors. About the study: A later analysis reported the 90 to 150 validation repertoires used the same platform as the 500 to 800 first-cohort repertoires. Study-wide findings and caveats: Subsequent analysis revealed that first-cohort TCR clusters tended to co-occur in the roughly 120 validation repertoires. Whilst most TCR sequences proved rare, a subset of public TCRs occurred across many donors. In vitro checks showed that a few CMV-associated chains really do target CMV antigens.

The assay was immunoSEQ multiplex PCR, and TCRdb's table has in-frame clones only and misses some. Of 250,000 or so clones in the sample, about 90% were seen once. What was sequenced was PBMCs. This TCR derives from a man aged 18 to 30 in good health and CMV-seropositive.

The CDR3 coding sequence is TGCGCCAGCAGCCAAGTGCCCGGGACACCTACCTACGAGCAGTACTTC. This translates into CASSQVPGTPTYEQYF. The gene calls are TRBV4-1 and TRBJ2-7; D is perhaps TRBD1 (6 bases). Trimming left V 1 base short and J 2 bases short, with 15 bases between. CDR3 length: 16 amino acids. The germline V gene encodes CDR1 MGHRA and CDR2 YSYEKL.